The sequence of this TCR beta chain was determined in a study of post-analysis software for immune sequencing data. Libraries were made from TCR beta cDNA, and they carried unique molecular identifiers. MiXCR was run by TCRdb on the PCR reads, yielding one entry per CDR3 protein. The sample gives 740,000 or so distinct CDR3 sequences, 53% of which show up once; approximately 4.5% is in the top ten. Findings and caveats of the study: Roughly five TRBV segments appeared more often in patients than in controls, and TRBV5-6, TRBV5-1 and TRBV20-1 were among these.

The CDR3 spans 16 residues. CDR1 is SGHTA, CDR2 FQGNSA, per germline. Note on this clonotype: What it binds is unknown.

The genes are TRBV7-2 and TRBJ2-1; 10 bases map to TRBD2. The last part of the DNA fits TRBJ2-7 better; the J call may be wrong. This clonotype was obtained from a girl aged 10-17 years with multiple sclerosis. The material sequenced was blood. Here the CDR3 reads CASSVRGTSVYNEQYF. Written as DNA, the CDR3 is TGTGCCAGCAGCGTCCGGGGGACTAGCGTCTACAATGAGCAGTACTTC.